This T cell receptor beta chain was recorded in a study of blood T cells in healthy people across ages. Study-wide points: The recorded TCR beta diversity per million T cells decreased in a roughly linear manner with age.

Then a second PCR, running roughly 7 to 11 cycles, was carried out with a sample-barcoded 5' primer and a J-beta primer mix. MiXCR, run by TCRdb on the 5' RACE reads, gives a single entry per CDR3 protein. The sample includes about 670,000 distinct CDR3 sequences, approximately 52% of them seen just once. V lost 6 bases and J 1 base, leaving 9 bases between the germline ends. This CDR3 spans 12 amino acids. Germline V gene data show CDR1 as DFQATT and CDR2 as SNEGSKA (reference sequence). A remark on this clonotype: Its antigen is not known.

The source of this sequence is a woman aged 80 or over in good health. Sequencing was performed on blood. The chain uses TRBV20-1 and TRBJ2-5; D may be TRBD1 (6 bases). This chain's CDR3 is CSAIQGQETQYF. In DNA, the CDR3 is TGCAGTGCGATACAGGGCCAAGAGACCCAGTACTTC.